These 26 T cell receptor beta chains were sequenced from one sample in a study of human T cells and chemical hapten exposure. Time point here: healthy volunteer bleed at 6 weeks. Total RNA came from unfractionated whole blood. MiXCR was run by TCRdb on the RACE reads, yielding one entry per CDR3 protein. The sample includes 40,000 to 45,000 distinct CDR3 sequences, approximately 4% of them seen just once. The sample comprised whole blood. The receptors stem from a human donor in good health. Some clones in this sample may be carry-over from other donors' samples.

This clonotype appeared many times. The chain combines TRBV4-1 with TRBJ2-6; D is unclear. Trimming removed 4 bases from V and 1 base from J, with 8 bases in between. Germline values: CDR1 MGHRA, CDR2 YSYEKL. This CDR3 is built from 15 residues. CDR3 nucleotide sequence: TGCGCCAGCAGCCCCGACGGATCTGGGGCCAACGTCCTGACTTTC. Translation gives CASSPDGSGANVLTF.

The V gene is TRBV5-1, the J gene TRBJ2-1; D perhaps matches TRBD2 (5 bases). The CDR3 covers 12 residues. V lost 0 bases, J lost 9 bases, and 7 bases lay in between. Germline CDR1 reads SGHRS; CDR2 reads YFSETQ. CDR3 region: CASSLGLTEQFF. The CDR3 DNA reads as TGCGCCAGCAGCTTGGGACTAACTGAGCAGTTCTTC.

Many counts were recorded for this clonotype. This chain joins TRBV12-3 or TRBV12-4 and TRBJ1-6; D is ambiguous. Trimming took 0 bases from V and 14 from J, leaving 11 bases between them. CDR3 length equals 13 residues. Written as DNA, the CDR3 is TGTGCCAGCAGTTTAGCAGGCGCAGTAGCCCTCCACTTT. Its protein is CASSLAGAVALHF.

This clonotype was seen repeatedly, ten times or more. The chain uses TRBV28 and TRBJ2-5; 10 positions agree with TRBD1. Germline CDR1 is MDHEN and CDR2 is SYDVKM. V was pared by 7 bases and J by 5 bases, with 4 bases of the junction left unmatched. CDR3 length equals 13 residues. The CDR3 protein is CASTGQGLETQYF. CDR3 coding DNA: TGTGCCAGCACGGGACAGGGGTTGGAGACCCAGTACTTC. The full variable domain, rest sourced from reference TRBV28 and TRBJ2-5, is DVKVTQSSRYLVKRTGEKVFLECVQDMDHENMFWYRQDPGLGLRLIYFSYDVKMKEKGDIPEGYSVSREKKERFSLILESASTNQTSMYLCASTGQGLETQYFGPGTRLLVL.

This clonotype has only a few counts. V gene TRBV5-4 combines with J gene TRBJ2-4; unclear D gene. Trimming removed 4 bases from V and 1 base from J, with 9 bases in between. Germline CDR1 SGHNT, CDR2 YYREEE (reference sequence). This CDR3 contains 14 residues. In nucleotides, the CDR3 is TGTGCCAGCAGCAGAATCGGCGCCAAAAACATTCAGTACTTC. This codes for CASSRIGAKNIQYF.

The chain links TRBV11-2 to TRBJ2-6, with TRBD1 as a possible D gene (5 bases). CDR3 length: 19 residues. CDR1 and CDR2 (germline): SGHAT, FQNNGV. V lost 2 bases and J lost 2, with 19 bases in between. The CDR3 DNA is TGTGCCAGCAGCTTATCCCCAGTTGGGGCCGGAGCTGGGGCCAACGTCCTGACTTTC. Translation: CASSLSPVGAGAGANVLTF. The full variable domain, in which reference TRBV11-2 and TRBJ2-6 provide the parts outside the CDR3, is EAGVAQSPRYKIIEKRQSVAFWCNPISGHATLYWYQQILGQGPKLLIQFQNNGVVDDSQLPKDRFSAERLKGVDSTLKIQPAKLEDSAVYLCASSLSPVGAGAGANVLTFGAGSRLTVL.

This clonotype was seen at least ten times. The chain employs TRBV12-3 or TRBV12-4 and TRBJ1-5, with 10 bases aligning to TRBD1. The CDR3 runs to 15 residues. After removal of 6 bases from V and 8 bases from J, the junction contained 10 bases not matched to a gene. The DNA for the CDR3 is TGTGCCAGCAGGAGGACAGGGGGTTTTTCGGAGCCCCAGCATTTT. It codes for CASRRTGGFSEPQHF.

This clonotype was counted at least ten times. The chain carries TRBV4-1 and TRBJ2-4; 7 nucleotides match TRBD2. The germline CDR1 and CDR2 sequences are MGHRA and YSYEKL. The CDR3 has 21 amino acids. V gave up 1 base and J gave up 2 bases; unmatched junction bases: 20. CDR3 coding DNA: TGCGCCAGCAGCCAAGCGCCTGTCGGCCCTCACCGCGGGGGTCCCAAAAACATTCAGTACTTC. Translation: CASSQAPVGPHRGGPKNIQYF.

This clonotype was observed many times. This chain connects TRBV12-5 to TRBJ2-1, with D unresolved. Germline V gene data show CDR1 as LGHNT and CDR2 as FRNRAP. CDR3 size: 19 residues. Trimming cost V 2 bases and J 5 bases, with 25 bases left between them. The CDR3 coding sequence is TGTGCTAGTGGTTTGTTTACTCTTGCCATGGGGAAAGGGCACAATGAGCAGTTCTTC. Translated, it gives CASGLFTLAMGKGHNEQFF.

This clonotype was observed many times. This sequence joins TRBV6-5 and TRBJ2-1; 11 nucleotides line up with TRBD1. Looked up from germline, CDR1 is MNHEY and CDR2 is SVGAGI. The length of the CDR3 is 14 residues. J lost 4 bases, V lost 10 bases, and 6 bases had no gene match. CDR3 residues: CATAGDRGYNEQFF. In DNA form, the CDR3 reads TGTGCCACCGCGGGGGACAGGGGGTACAATGAGCAGTTCTTC.

In this sample, this clonotype turned up many times. This rearrangement joins TRBV7-9 to TRBJ2-3; D is uncertain. Trimming cost V 5 bases and J 0 bases, with 15 bases left between them. The CDR3 consists of 16 residues. The germline CDR1 and CDR2 sequences are SEHNR and FQNEAQ (reference sequence). For the CDR3, the DNA is TGTGCCAGCAGCCATGCAGAGGTCGCTAGCACAGATACGCAGTATTTT. Translating it yields CASSHAEVASTDTQYF. Looking up the rest from reference TRBV7-9 and TRBJ2-3 gives the full variable domain: DTGVSQNPRHKITKRGQNVTFRCDPISEHNRLYWYRQTLGQGPEFLTYFQNEAQLEKSRLLSDRFSAERPKGSFSTLEIQRTEQGDSAMYLCASSHAEVASTDTQYFGPGTRLTVL.

This clonotype was counted at least ten times. The chain employs TRBV6-5 and TRBJ2-7; tentatively, D is TRBD2 (5 bases). The germline gives CDR1 MNHEY, CDR2 SVGAGI. V was trimmed by 5 bases and J by 1 base, leaving 12 bases between them. This CDR3 has 14 amino acids. The CDR3 DNA reads as TGTGCCAGCAGTCCATCGGACTGGTCCTACGAGCAGTACTTC. It translates to CASSPSDWSYEQYF.

The rearrangement uses TRBV6-1 and TRBJ2-7; TRBD1 matches 9 bases. The J segment lost 7 bases and the V segment lost 6 bases, leaving 4 bases of the junction unmatched. The CDR3 has 12 amino acids. The germline CDR1 and CDR2 sequences are MNHNS and SASEGT. The CDR3 DNA sequence: TGTGCCAGCAGGATGGGGACAGGGGAGCAGTACTTC. Amino acids: CASRMGTGEQYF.

This CDR3 reads CASSLGGGGGVVSQPQHF. The CDR3 DNA reads TGTGCCAGCAGCTTAGGTGGGGGAGGAGGGGTTGTGAGTCAGCCCCAGCATTTT. The gene calls are TRBV7-8 and TRBJ1-5, with D possibly being TRBD1 (5 bases). Germline values: CDR1 SGHVS, CDR2 FQNEAQ. With 1 base removed from V and 6 bases from J, the gap between germline ends came to 22 bases. This CDR3 contains 18 residues.

V gene TRBV12-3 or TRBV12-4 combines with J gene TRBJ1-1; maybe TRBD1 (6 bases). There are 15 residues in the CDR3. V gave up 3 bases and J gave up 8 bases, with 19 bases separating them. This CDR3 reads CASSFGGSRGREAFF. In DNA, the CDR3 is TGTGCCAGCAGTTTCGGGGGCTCCCGGGGCCGAGAAGCTTTCTTT.

This clonotype has at least ten counts. The V and J genes are TRBV28 and TRBJ1-2, with 7 bases matching TRBD1. V was pared by 5 bases and J by 2 bases, with 5 bases of the junction left unmatched. From germline, CDR1 is MDHEN and CDR2 SYDVKM. This CDR3 is 14 amino acids long. CDR3 residues: CASSRVRGNYGYTF. As DNA, the CDR3 is TGTGCCAGCAGTAGGGTCAGGGGGAACTATGGCTACACCTTC.

Ten or more counts support this clonotype. V is TRBV24-1 and J is TRBJ2-1, with TRBD1 identical over 9 bases. The CDR3 has 16 amino acids. The V gene end was trimmed by 3 bases and the J gene end by 2 bases; junction bases not matched to a gene: 4. Germline loops: CDR1 KGHDR, CDR2 SFDVKD. The CDR3 coding sequence is TGTGCCACCAGTGATAGGGGACAGGGTACCTACAATGAGCAGTTCTTC. Translating gives CATSDRGQGTYNEQFF.

This clonotype was detected ten times or more. The rearrangement joins TRBV12-3 or TRBV12-4 to TRBJ2-1, with D possibly being TRBD2 (6 bases). CDR3 size: 14 residues. V was shortened by 2 bases and J by 4 bases, with 9 bases between the two germline ends. In DNA form, the CDR3 reads TGTGCCAGCAGTTTAACTGGACTATACAATGAGCAGTTCTTC. Amino acids: CASSLTGLYNEQFF.

At least ten counts were recorded for this clonotype. The chain employs TRBV6-5 and TRBJ2-1, with a possible D match to TRBD2 (6 bases). The CDR3 consists of 16 residues. V gave up 0 bases and J gave up 7 bases, with 16 bases separating them. CDR1 and CDR2 from the germline V gene are MNHEY and SVGAGI. CDR3 protein: CASSYSGLARGNEQFF. In nucleotides, the CDR3 is TGTGCCAGCAGTTACTCGGGGCTAGCGCGAGGAAATGAGCAGTTCTTC.

The sample holds many counts of this clonotype. The chain has TRBV20-1 and TRBJ2-3; TRBD2 matches at 8 bases. The junction had 7 bases not matched to a gene; V was cut back by 7 bases and J by 1 base. Germline assignment: CDR1 DFQATT and CDR2 SNEGSKA (reference sequence). The length of the CDR3 is 14 residues. CDR3 sequence reads: CSGVLTSGTDTQYF. The CDR3 nucleotides read TGCAGTGGTGTCCTGACTAGCGGCACAGATACGCAGTATTTT.

This clonotype was recorded at least ten times. This chain uses TRBV7-9 with TRBJ2-7, with D unresolved. Germline V gives CDR1 SEHNR, CDR2 FQNEAQ (reference sequence). The CDR3 spans 14 residues. The V gene lost 4 bases and the J gene lost 0 bases, with 10 bases spanning the gap. In nucleotides, the CDR3 is TGTGCCAGCAGCTCCTCCGGCAACTCCTACGAGCAGTACTTC. It translates to CASSSSGNSYEQYF. Using reference TRBV7-9 and TRBJ2-7 for the parts outside the CDR3, the full variable domain is DTGVSQNPRHKITKRGQNVTFRCDPISEHNRLYWYRQTLGQGPEFLTYFQNEAQLEKSRLLSDRFSAERPKGSFSTLEIQRTEQGDSAMYLCASSSSGNSYEQYFGPGTRLTVT.

This clonotype came up many times. This rearrangement joins TRBV11-2 to TRBJ2-7; TRBD1 matches 7 bases. V dropped 4 bases and J dropped 1; count of bases not matched to a gene: 7. This CDR3 contains 15 residues. The V gene's germline CDR1 is SGHAT and CDR2 FQNNGV. In DNA, the CDR3 is TGTGCCAGCAGCTCAATCCGACAGGGTTCCTACGAGCAGTACTTC. It encodes CASSSIRQGSYEQYF. The entire variable domain, with the rest obtained from reference TRBV11-2 and TRBJ2-7, is as follows: EAGVAQSPRYKIIEKRQSVAFWCNPISGHATLYWYQQILGQGPKLLIQFQNNGVVDDSQLPKDRFSAERLKGVDSTLKIQPAKLEDSAVYLCASSSIRQGSYEQYFGPGTRLTVT.

Ten or more counts support this clonotype. J is TRBJ2-3 and V is TRBV6-5; 12 bases align to TRBD2. Unmatched junction bases numbered 9, after V lost 6 bases and J lost 2 bases. The CDR3 spans 17 residues. The germline V gene encodes CDR1 MNHEY and CDR2 SVGAGI. CDR3 sequence (DNA): TGTGCCAGCAGGCTAGCGGGAGGGCCGGGGGCCACAGATACGCAGTATTTT. This encodes CASRLAGGPGATDTQYF.

The table lists this clonotype with a few counts. The genes are TRBV29-1 and TRBJ2-7, with 8 bases fitting TRBD1. CDR3 length equals 13 residues. Germline values: CDR1 SQVTM, CDR2 ANQGSEA. The V and J ends lost 6 bases and 4 bases, in that order; junction bases with no gene match: 8. CDR3 sequence (DNA): TGCAGCGTCATTTGGGACAGGCGATACGAGCAGTACTTC. Encoded protein: CSVIWDRRYEQYF.

In this sample, this clonotype turned up many times. DNA for the CDR3: TGCAGCGCTTATAGCGGGAGAGGAGCCAAAAACATTCAGTACTTC. Translation gives CSAYSGRGAKNIQYF. V gene TRBV29-1 combines with J gene TRBJ2-4; TRBD2 matches 9 bases. There are 15 residues in the CDR3. Germline loops: CDR1 SQVTM, CDR2 ANQGSEA. The junction had 7 bases not matched to a gene; V was cut back by 7 bases and J by 0 bases.

This chain uses TRBV29-1 with TRBJ2-3; a weak D match, TRBD2 (5 bases). The CDR3 totals 12 residues. V was trimmed by 2 bases and J by 5 bases, leaving 8 bases between them. Per germline, CDR1 SQVTM and CDR2 ANQGSEA. Here the CDR3 DNA reads TGCAGCGTTGAACCCGGAGGAGATACGCAGTATTTT. It specifies CSVEPGGDTQYF.